This paragraph reports one T cell receptor (beta chain). As yet, its antigen is unknown. The sample is drawn from a study of T cells in Graves' hyperthyroidism and ophthalmopathy. Findings and limits, study-wide: Most thyroid clonotypes expanded above 0.001 were also detected in blood.

V was pared by 0 bases and J by 11 bases, with 4 bases of the junction left unmatched. The CDR3 consists of 13 residues. Germline V gives CDR1 LNHNV, CDR2 YYDKDF (reference sequence). TCR beta CDR3 regions were amplified from RNA. In the first-round RT-PCR of the TCR CDR3, the HTBI primer set was used. TCRdb ran MiXCR on the multiplex PCR reads and lists one entry per CDR3 protein. The data hold 660,000 or so distinct CDR3 sequences, with 20% observed a single time. The receptor was isolated from a man aged 25-45 years with Graves' ophthalmopathy. The chain recombines TRBV15 with TRBJ1-1; 9 positions agree with TRBD1. Sequencing input: blood. CDR3 protein: CATSREAGTGAFF. Written as DNA, the CDR3 is TGTGCCACCAGCAGAGAGGCCGGGACAGGGGCTTTCTTT.